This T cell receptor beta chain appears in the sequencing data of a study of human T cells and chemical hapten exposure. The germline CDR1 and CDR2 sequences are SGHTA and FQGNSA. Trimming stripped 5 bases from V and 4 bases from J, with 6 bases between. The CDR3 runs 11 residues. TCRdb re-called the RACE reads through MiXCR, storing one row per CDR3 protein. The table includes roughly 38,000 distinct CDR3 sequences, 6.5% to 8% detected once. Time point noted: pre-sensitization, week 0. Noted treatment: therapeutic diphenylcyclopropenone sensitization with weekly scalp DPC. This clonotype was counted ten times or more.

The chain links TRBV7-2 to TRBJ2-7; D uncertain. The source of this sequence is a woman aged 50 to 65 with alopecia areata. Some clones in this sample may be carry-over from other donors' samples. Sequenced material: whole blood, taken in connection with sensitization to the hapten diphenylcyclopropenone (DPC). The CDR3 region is CASSPLYEQYF. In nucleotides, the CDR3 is TGTGCCAGCAGCCCTTTATACGAGCAGTACTTC.